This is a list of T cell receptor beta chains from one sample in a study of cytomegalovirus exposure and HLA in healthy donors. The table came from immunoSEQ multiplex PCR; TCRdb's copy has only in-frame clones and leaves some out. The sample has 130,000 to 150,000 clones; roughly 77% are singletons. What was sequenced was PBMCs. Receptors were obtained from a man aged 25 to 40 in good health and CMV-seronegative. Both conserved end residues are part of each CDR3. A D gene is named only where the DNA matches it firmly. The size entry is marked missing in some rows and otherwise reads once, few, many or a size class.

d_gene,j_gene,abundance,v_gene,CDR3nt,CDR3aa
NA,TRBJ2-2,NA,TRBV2,TGTGCCAGCATCCGGGACACGAACACCGGGGAGCTGTTTTTT,CASIRDTNTGELFF
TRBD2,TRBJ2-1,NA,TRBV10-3,TGTGCCATCAGTGGGGGACGAGTAGCGGGAGGCAATGAGCAGTTCTTC,CAISGGRVAGGNEQFF
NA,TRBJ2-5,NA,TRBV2,TGTGCCAGCAGGGGGAGAATCACAATGCAAGAGACCCAGTACTTC,CASRGRITMQETQYF
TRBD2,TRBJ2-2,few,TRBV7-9,TGTGCCAGCAGCCGCCTAGCGGTAGGGGTCACCGGGGAGCTGTTTTTT,CASSRLAVGVTGELFF
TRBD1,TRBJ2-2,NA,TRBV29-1,TGCAGCGTTTCCGGGACAGGGGGATACACCGGGGAGCTGTTTTTT,CSVSGTGGYTGELFF
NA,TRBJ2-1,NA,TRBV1,TGCACCAGCAGCCCCGGGGACTCCCACTCCTACAATGAGCAGTTCTTC,CTSSPGDSHSYNEQFF
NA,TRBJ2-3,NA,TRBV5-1,TGCGCCAGCAGCCTAACGACAGATACGCAGTATTTT,CASSLTTDTQYF
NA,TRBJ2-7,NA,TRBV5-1,TGCGCCAGCAGTTTTGAGACCCCACAGGGCGAGCAGTACTTC,CASSFETPQGEQYF
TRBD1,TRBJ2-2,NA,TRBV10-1,TGCGCCAGCAGTGGGGGGAGACAGGGGAGGCTGTTTTTT,CASSGGRQGRLFF
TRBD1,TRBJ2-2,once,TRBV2,TGTGCCAGCAGGGCGACAGGGCCCACCGGGGAGCTGTTTTTT,CASRATGPTGELFF
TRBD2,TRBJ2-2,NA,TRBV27,TGTGCCAGCAGTTTCACTAGCGGGAGCATCGGGGAGCTGTTTTTT,CASSFTSGSIGELFF
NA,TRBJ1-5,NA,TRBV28,TGTGCCAGCAGTTTAAGACAGTTCAATCAGCCCCAGCATTTT,CASSLRQFNQPQHF
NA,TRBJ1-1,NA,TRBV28,TGTGCCAGCAAAAGGGGACTTACTGAAGCTTTCTTT,CASKRGLTEAFF
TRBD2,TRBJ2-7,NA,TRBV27,TGTGCCACCGAAGCGGGGCCTGGGGGCGAGCAGTACTTC,CATEAGPGGEQYF
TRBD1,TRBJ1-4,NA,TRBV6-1,TGTGCCGGGGGGGACAGGCTCGGTGAAAAACTGTTTTTT,CAGGDRLGEKLFF
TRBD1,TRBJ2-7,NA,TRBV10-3,TGTGCCATCAGTGAGACCGGGACAGGGGGCTACGAGCAGTACTTC,CAISETGTGGYEQYF
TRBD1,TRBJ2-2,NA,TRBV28,TGTGCCGGCCAGGGGGCTTGGACCGGGGAGCTGTTTTTT,CAGQGAWTGELFF